These T cell receptor beta chains were read from a single sample in a study of glioma-infiltrating T cells. TCRdb reanalysed the multiplex PCR reads using MiXCR and keeps one entry per CDR3 protein. The data show more than 300,000 distinct CDR3 sequences, 41% seen once. The source material was glioma tissue, nonneoplastic brain tissue, or PBMCs (not recorded which). Receptors originate from a human donor with low-grade glioma or glioblastoma, undergoing nonglioma brain surgery, or in good health (not recorded which). CDR3s include the opening cysteine and the closing phenylalanine or tryptophan. The D gene is left open where the match is weak. A row's size may be missing; if present it is once, few, many or a size class.

.	TRBJ1-1	12	.	TRBV6-5	CASRGRYTEASF	TGTGCCAGCAGGGGAAGGTACACTGAAGCTTCCTTT
.	TRBJ2-3	14	.	TRBV7-2	CASRFGGSRDTQYF	TGTGCCAGCAGGTTTGGAGGCAGTCGGGATACGCAGTATTTT
.	TRBJ1-1	13	few	TRBV12-3/TRBV12-4	CASSLPRGTEAFF	TGTGCCAGCAGTTTACCTAGGGGGACTGAAGCTTTCTTT
.	TRBJ2-1	15	few	TRBV6-1	CAISDGGDPYNEQFF	TGTGCCATCAGTGATGGGGGCGACCCCTACAATGAGCAGTTCTTC
.	TRBJ2-1	15	few	TRBV4-1	CASSQVGRRYNEQFF	TGCGCCAGCAGCCAAGTCGGGAGAAGATACAATGAGCAGTTCTTC
TRBD2	TRBJ2-1	14	once	TRBV2	CASSELGTIPEQFF	TGTGCCAGCAGTGAATTAGGGACTATTCCTGAGCAGTTCTTC
TRBD1	TRBJ1-1	15	many	TRBV28	CASSLSGGAGTEAFF	TGTGCCAGCAGCCTGTCAGGGGGGGCGGGCACTGAAGCTTTCTTT
.	TRBJ2-3	13	.	TRBV6-2/TRBV6-3	CASSGTVTDTQYF	TGTGCCAGCAGTGGGACTGTCACAGATACGCAGTATTTT
.	TRBJ1-1	12	once	TRBV14	CASSQMKTEAFF	TGTGCCAGCAGCCAAATGAAGACTGAGGCTTTCTTT
.	TRBJ1-1	13	many	TRBV28	CASSTPQDTEAFF	TGTGCCAGCAGTACCCCCCAGGACACTGAAGCTTTCTTT
TRBD1	TRBJ1-2	17	many	TRBV27	CASRTFMRQGGFYGYTF	TGTGCCAGCAGGACGTTTATGAGACAGGGTGGCTTTTATGGCTACACCTTC
TRBD1	TRBJ1-1	15	many	TRBV27	CASSPGQGARTEAFF	TGTGCCAGCAGTCCTGGACAGGGGGCGCGGACTGAAGCTTTCTTT
TRBD2	TRBJ2-7	13	many	TRBV27	CASSFTSVHEQYF	TGTGCCAGCAGTTTTACTAGCGTTCACGAGCAGTACTTC
TRBD2	TRBJ2-1	16	.	TRBV20-1	CSVQPGLAGGSNEQFF	TGCAGTGTTCAGCCGGGACTAGCGGGAGGGTCCAATGAGCAGTTCTTC
.	TRBJ1-1	11	few	TRBV24-1	CATSEGTKAFF	TGTGCCACCAGTGAGGGGACCAAAGCTTTCTTT
.	TRBJ1-3	14	few	TRBV3-1	CASRQVHSGNTIYF	TGTGCCAGCCGACAGGTGCACTCTGGAAACACCATATATTTT
TRBD1	TRBJ1-4	16	few	TRBV28	CASSFDRGGTNEKLFF	TGTGCCAGCAGTTTCGACAGGGGGGGGACTAATGAAAAACTGTTTTTT
.	TRBJ2-5	14	few	TRBV24-1	CATSDRAFQETQYF	TGTGCCACCAGTGACCGAGCTTTCCAAGAGACCCAGTACTTC
TRBD2	TRBJ2-7	12	.	TRBV20-1	CSAMLAAHEQYF	TGCAGTGCTATGCTAGCGGCCCACGAGCAGTACTTC
.	TRBJ1-5	14	few	TRBV6-6	CASSYGRGGQPQHF	TGTGCCAGCAGTTACGGCCGGGGTGGTCAGCCCCAGCATTTT
TRBD1	TRBJ2-7	14	few	TRBV10-3	CATKRGQGVYEQYF	TGTGCCACCAAGCGAGGACAGGGGGTCTACGAGCAGTACTTC
.	TRBJ2-7	14	.	TRBV4-2	CASSQVMGPYEQYF	TGTGCCAGCAGCCAAGTAATGGGTCCCTACGAGCAGTACTTC
TRBD1	TRBJ1-1	14	few	TRBV5-1	CASSWGQGLGEAFF	TGCGCCAGCAGCTGGGGACAGGGGCTGGGTGAAGCTTTCTTT
TRBD2	TRBJ2-1	14	.	TRBV6-1	CASIKSGRNNKQFF	TGTGCCAGCATAAAAAGCGGGAGAAACAATAAGCAGTTCTTC
.	TRBJ1-2	15	few	TRBV20-1	CSARANDRNNYGYTF	TGCAGTGCTAGAGCGAACGACCGGAATAACTATGGCTACACCTTC
.	TRBJ1-2	16	.	TRBV28	CASSLTTGGDNYGYTF	TGTGCCAGCAGTTTGACGACAGGAGGGGACAACTATGGCTACACCTTC
.	TRBJ2-5	13	.	TRBV3-1	CASSQDSLGTQYF	TGTGCCAGCAGCCAAGACTCCCTAGGAACCCAGTACTTC
TRBD1	TRBJ1-5	15	.	TRBV6-6	CASSPGTGDWQTKHF	TGTGCCAGCAGTCCCGGGACAGGGGACTGGCAGACCAAGCATTTT
TRBD1	TRBJ1-2	14	few	TRBV15	CATSRDRSQNGYTF	TGTGCCACCAGCAGGGACAGGTCGCAAAATGGCTACACCTTC
.	TRBJ2-7	14	.	TRBV27	CASRSNRATYEQYF	TGTGCCAGCAGGTCGAACAGGGCCACCTACGAGCAGTACTTC
.	TRBJ1-6	15	.	TRBV2	CASSAAQGRGPPLHF	TGTGCCAGCAGCGCAGCCCAGGGGAGAGGTCCACCCCTCCACTTT
TRBD2	TRBJ2-7	16	many	TRBV28	CASSLSGTSGTYEQYF	TGTGCCAGCAGTTTGTCCGGGACTAGCGGAACCTACGAGCAGTACTTC
TRBD2	TRBJ2-3	17	.	TRBV28	CASSLPRTSISTDTQYF	TGTGCCAGCAGTTTACCCCGGACTAGTATTTCCACAGATACGCAGTATTTT
TRBD1	TRBJ1-2	14	few	TRBV5-4	CASSVDRGPYGYTF	TGTGCCAGCAGCGTTGACAGGGGGCCTTATGGCTACACCTTC
.	TRBJ1-1	12	.	TRBV7-9	CASSGRATEAFF	TGTGCCAGCAGCGGCAGGGCCACTGAAGCTTTCTTT
TRBD1	TRBJ2-3	14	many	TRBV20-1	CSASGTGLTDTQYF	TGCAGTGCATCCGGGACAGGGTTAACAGATACGCAGTATTTT
TRBD2	TRBJ2-7	17	few	TRBV4-1	CASSQVGTSGSSYEQYF	TGCGCCAGCAGCCAAGTAGGGACTAGCGGATCGTCCTACGAGCAGTACTTC
.	TRBJ2-5	13	once	TRBV27	CASSSHLRETQYF	TGTGCCAGCAGCTCCCACCTCCGAGAGACCCAGTACTTC
.	TRBJ2-7	13	.	TRBV29-1	CSVELRSSYEQYF	TGCAGCGTTGAATTGAGGTCTTCTTACGAGCAGTACTTC
.	TRBJ2-3	16	.	TRBV4-1	CASSQEGSPSTDTQYF	TGCGCCAGCAGCCAAGAAGGTAGCCCGTCCACAGATACGCAGTATTTT
TRBD1	TRBJ1-2	14	.	TRBV29-1	CSVVKTGQYSGYTF	TGCAGCGTTGTAAAGACAGGGCAGTACTCCGGCTACACCTTC
.	TRBJ1-5	16	.	TRBV4-1	CASSQKTGVSNQPQHF	TGCGCCAGCAGCCAAAAAACAGGTGTTAGCAATCAGCCCCAGCATTTT
.	TRBJ1-2	15	few	TRBV29-1	CSVRAQGPLNYGYTF	TGCAGCGTCCGGGCCCAGGGACCCCTCAACTATGGCTACACCTTC
.	TRBJ1-5	16	few	TRBV19	CASSINIRPINQPQHF	TGTGCCAGTAGTATTAATATAAGGCCGATCAATCAGCCCCAGCATTTT
.	TRBJ2-7	18	.	TRBV4-3	CASLIPLWGDEGYYEQYF	TGCGCCAGCCTAATACCGCTGTGGGGGGACGAAGGATACTACGAGCAGTACTTC
.	TRBJ2-3	16	few	TRBV7-2	CASSLAGGPSTDTQYF	TGTGCCAGCAGCTTAGCGGGGGGCCCGAGCACAGATACGCAGTATTTT
.	TRBJ2-1	14	.	TRBV4-3	CASSRLGSRNEQFF	TGCGCCAGCAGCCGACTGGGGAGTAGAAATGAGCAGTTCTTC
TRBD1	TRBJ2-1	14	.	TRBV7-8	CASRVRGLGNEQFF	TGTGCCAGCAGGGTCAGGGGGTTAGGCAATGAGCAGTTCTTC
.	TRBJ1-2	12	few	TRBV28	CASSAHNYGYTF	TGTGCCAGCAGCGCGCATAACTATGGCTACACCTTC
TRBD1	TRBJ2-2	15	.	TRBV12-3/TRBV12-4	CASTPWTGLTGELFF	TGTGCCAGCACCCCCTGGACAGGTCTCACCGGGGAGCTGTTTTTT
TRBD1	TRBJ2-3	14	.	TRBV18	CASSPADRADTQYF	TGTGCCAGCTCACCTGCCGACAGGGCAGATACGCAGTATTTT
.	TRBJ1-1	15	.	TRBV5-4	CASSPAQVLNTEAFF	TGTGCCAGCAGCCCGGCTCAGGTATTAAACACTGAAGCTTTCTTT
TRBD1	TRBJ2-7	13	few	TRBV20-1	CTFRRTGSYEQYF	TGCACTTTCCGCCGGACAGGCTCCTACGAGCAGTACTTC